The entry below describes one TCR beta chain. This sample stems from a study of cytomegalovirus exposure and HLA in healthy donors. In the PCR, 60 Vbeta and 13 Jbeta primers were used. The table came from immunoSEQ multiplex PCR; TCRdb's copy has only in-frame clones and leaves some out. This repertoire shows 110,000 or so clones, 80% to 85% found once; its top ten account for 2% to 2.5%. With 5 bases clipped from V and 5 bases from J, the junction kept 5 bases outside the gene matches. The CDR3 is made up of 14 amino acids. CDR1 is LNHDA and CDR2 is SQIVND in the germline V gene (reference sequence).

The TCR was taken from a woman aged 40-49 years in good health and CMV-seronegative. The chain couples TRBV19 to TRBJ2-3; 9 bases align to TRBD2. What was sequenced was PBMCs. CDR3 sequence reads: CASSPSGKQDTQYF. The DNA for the CDR3 is TGTGCCAGTAGTCCTAGCGGGAAACAAGATACGCAGTATTTT.